This is a list of T cell receptor beta chains from one sample in a study of T cell responses to AZD1222 COVID-19 vaccine. The assay was immunoSEQ multiplex PCR, and TCRdb's table has in-frame clones only and misses some. Here the sample spans about 130,000 clones, 85% to 95% being singletons. Source: peripheral blood, taken 28 days after the second AZD1222 dose. The origin of the receptors is an adult who received the AZD1222 COVID-19 vaccine. Both conserved end residues are part of each CDR3. A D gene is named only where the DNA matches it firmly. Where a row states a size, it is once, few, many or the class of an expanded clone; other rows omit it.

-,TRBJ2-7,TRBV13,-,TGTGCCAGCAGCTACACCCCATTCCGCTACGAGCAGTACTTC,CASSYTPFRYEQYF
-,TRBJ1-1,TRBV11-2,-,TGTGCCAGCAGCTTAGATCGGGGGAGCACTGAAGCTTTCTTT,CASSLDRGSTEAFF
-,TRBJ2-1,TRBV9,-,TGTGCCAGCAGCGCTAGGGACACAAACTCCTACAATGAGCAGTTCTTC,CASSARDTNSYNEQFF
-,TRBJ1-1,TRBV5-1,-,TGCGCCAGCAGCTTAGGGGACGGGGGCGTGAAGACTGAAGCTTTCTTT,CASSLGDGGVKTEAFF
once,TRBJ2-3,TRBV9,-,TGTGCCAGCAGCGTAGGTTCAGATACGCAGTATTTT,CASSVGSDTQYF
-,TRBJ2-4,TRBV7-2,TRBD2,TGTGCCAGCAGCCGCGGGGGGGCAAGAAACATTCAGTACTTC,CASSRGGARNIQYF
-,TRBJ1-2,TRBV14,-,TGTGCCAGCAGCCAAGGGCGGGTAGGCTATGGCTACACCTTC,CASSQGRVGYGYTF
-,TRBJ2-3,TRBV6-1,-,TGTGCCAGCAGTGAATTGGGTGCTACCACAGATACGCAGTATTTT,CASSELGATTDTQYF
-,TRBJ1-1,TRBV19,-,TGTGCCAGTAGTATGAAGGCAGCGGTTGAAGCTTTCTTT,CASSMKAAVEAFF
-,TRBJ1-4,TRBV25-1,-,TGTGCCAGCAGCGCCCCGTTTGAAAAACTGTTTTTT,CASSAPFEKLFF
-,TRBJ2-2,TRBV19,-,TGTGCCAGTAGTATCTCCAGATTTAGATACACCGGGGAGCTGTTTTTT,CASSISRFRYTGELFF
-,TRBJ2-1,TRBV27,TRBD2,TGTGCCAGCAGTTTATCGGTAGCGGGGGTTTATGAGCAGTTCTTC,CASSLSVAGVYEQFF
few,TRBJ1-2,TRBV3-1/TRBV3-2,TRBD1,TGTGCCAGCAGCCAAGTGGGGACAGGGATCTATGGCTACACCTTC,CASSQVGTGIYGYTF
-,TRBJ2-1,TRBV6-2/TRBV6-3,TRBD1,TGTGCCAGCAGTTTGGGACAGTATTACAATGAGCAGTTCTTC,CASSLGQYYNEQFF
-,TRBJ2-7,TRBV2,-,TGTGCCAGCAGTGAATCTGGACGATCTTACGAGCAGTACTTC,CASSESGRSYEQYF
-,TRBJ2-1,TRBV9,TRBD2,TGTGCCAGCAGCGTAGCACTAGCGGGCGGGTTCGAGCAGTTCTTC,CASSVALAGGFEQFF
-,TRBJ1-6,TRBV6-6,-,TGTGCCAGCAGAACAGCAAATTCACCCCTCCACTTT,CASRTANSPLHF
-,TRBJ1-2,TRBV4-1,TRBD1,TGCGCCAGCAGCCAAGACTCAGGGGGGAGCTATGGCTACACCTTC,CASSQDSGGSYGYTF
-,TRBJ2-3,TRBV10-3,-,TGTGCCATCAGACGTGGGCCACGGAACGGCGACCTCACAGATACGCAGTATTTT,CAIRRGPRNGDLTDTQYF
-,TRBJ1-1,TRBV27,-,TGTGCCAGCACCTACAGGATGAACACTGAAGCTTTCTTT,CASTYRMNTEAFF
-,TRBJ2-2,TRBV30,-,TGTGCCTGGAGTATAGTGCGGGGACAGCCCAACACCGGGGAGCTGTTTTTT,CAWSIVRGQPNTGELFF
-,TRBJ2-3,TRBV4-1,TRBD2,TGCGCCAGCAGCCAGGTAGCGGGAGTCACAGATACGCAGTATTTT,CASSQVAGVTDTQYF
-,TRBJ1-6,TRBV19,TRBD1,TGTGCCAGTAAACCGGGACAGGGGAATTCACCCCTCCACTTT,CASKPGQGNSPLHF
-,TRBJ1-2,TRBV6-5,-,TGTGCCAGCAGTTACTCGCCGAGAGGATACTATGGCTACACCTTC,CASSYSPRGYYGYTF
-,TRBJ2-7,TRBV5-1,-,TGCGCCAGCAGCTTGGGGGGCGCCTGGTACGAGCAGTACTTC,CASSLGGAWYEQYF
-,TRBJ2-7,TRBV11-2,TRBD1,TGTGCCAGCAGCTTAAGGTCGGGACAGGGGTACGAGCAGTACTTC,CASSLRSGQGYEQYF
-,TRBJ1-1,TRBV19,-,TGTGCCAGCACCCCGGGACCCTGGGGCCCTGAAGCTTTCTTT,CASTPGPWGPEAFF
-,TRBJ2-3,TRBV2,-,TGTGCCAGCAACGGCGATACGCAGTATTTT,CASNGDTQYF
-,TRBJ1-5,TRBV2,-,TGTGCCAGCAGTGGAGGGGGGCAGCTAGGTGTTCAGCCCCAGCATTTT,CASSGGGQLGVQPQHF
-,TRBJ1-5,TRBV7-2,-,TGTGCCAGCAGCTTAGCGGGAGGGAACAATCAGCCCCAGCATTTT,CASSLAGGNNQPQHF
-,TRBJ1-3,TRBV3-1/TRBV3-2,-,TGTGCCAGCAGCCTATCGGGAGGGAGGGGAAACACCATATATTTT,CASSLSGGRGNTIYF
-,TRBJ2-1,TRBV28,-,TGTGCCAGCAAGCTTGGGGGTTCCTACAATGAGCAGTTCTTC,CASKLGGSYNEQFF
-,TRBJ2-5,TRBV11-2,-,TGTGCCAGCAGCCAAACCCCAGGGGTAGCGCTACAAGAGACCCAGTACTTC,CASSQTPGVALQETQYF
once,TRBJ1-5,TRBV6-5,TRBD1,TGTGCCAGCAGCGGAACGCCGACAGGGAATCAGCCCCAGCATTTT,CASSGTPTGNQPQHF
-,TRBJ1-6,TRBV4-1,-,TGCGCCAGCAGCCCTATTCTAGGACCCCTCCACTTT,CASSPILGPLHF
-,TRBJ1-6,TRBV12-3/TRBV12-4,-,TGTGCCAGCAGTTGGGGGGGTTCACCCCTCCACTTT,CASSWGGSPLHF
once,TRBJ1-4,TRBV4-2,TRBD1,TGTGCCAGCAGCCAAGCCGGGACAGGGGGTGAAAAACTGTTTTTT,CASSQAGTGGEKLFF
-,TRBJ2-3,TRBV3-1/TRBV3-2,TRBD1,TGTGCCAGCAGCCAACGGGACAGGGGAGCAGATACGCAGTATTTT,CASSQRDRGADTQYF
-,TRBJ2-5,TRBV5-1,-,TGCGCCAGCAGCTTGGGGGGGACGGCCCAAGAGACCCAGTACTTC,CASSLGGTAQETQYF
-,TRBJ1-2,TRBV5-8,TRBD1,TGTGCCAGCAGCTCGGGACAGGCTGTCTATGGCTACACCTTC,CASSSGQAVYGYTF
-,TRBJ1-6,TRBV7-8,TRBD1,TGTGCCAGCAGCCTATTACAGGGGAATTATAATTCACCCCTCCACTTT,CASSLLQGNYNSPLHF
-,TRBJ1-1,TRBV19,-,TGTGCCAGTAGTATAACCGGCTACACTGAAGCTTTCTTT,CASSITGYTEAFF
-,TRBJ2-7,TRBV19,-,TGTGCCAGTAGTATCGGCTGGCAGGTCTCCTACGAGCAGTACTTC,CASSIGWQVSYEQYF
-,TRBJ2-1,TRBV6-2/TRBV6-3,TRBD2,TGTGCCAGCAGTCCGGGACTAGCCGGTGAGCAGTTCTTC,CASSPGLAGEQFF
-,TRBJ1-2,TRBV18,TRBD1,TGTGCCAGCTCCCGCCCGGGACAGGGGAGTGATGGCTACACCTTC,CASSRPGQGSDGYTF
-,TRBJ2-7,TRBV5-1,TRBD1,TGCGCCAGCAGCTCCGGGACAGGGGGCTACGAGCAGTACTTC,CASSSGTGGYEQYF
-,TRBJ2-3,TRBV2,-,TGTGCCAGTCGGACGGACACAGATACGCAGTATTTT,CASRTDTDTQYF
-,TRBJ2-1,TRBV6-2/TRBV6-3,-,TGTGCCAGCAGTTACGGCAGTAATGAGCAGTTCTTC,CASSYGSNEQFF
-,TRBJ1-4,TRBV9,TRBD1,TGTGCCAGCAGCGTGGGGACAGGGCGAGAAAAACTGTTTTTT,CASSVGTGREKLFF
-,TRBJ1-1,TRBV9,TRBD1,TGTGCCAGCAGCCCACAAGGGGACAGCGGAACCCTGGTGCTAAAAGCTTTCTTT,CASSPQGDSGTLVLKAFF